This entry is about one T cell receptor beta chain. Its antigen remains unidentified. Within the sample, other DNA sequences also encode this same CDR3. This sample was included in a study of shared clonotypes between healthy human individuals. Study observations and caveats: Compared with clonotypes that all four donors shared, non-shared clonotypes had lower generation probabilities. Owing to a small donor count, the genetic and exposure-history diversity represented was limited. Compared with memory subsets, naive subsets generally had larger estimated richness.

Here immunoSEQ multiplex PCR was the method, and the copy in TCRdb shows in-frame clones only, minus some. Found here are about 2.3 million clones, under 95% of them singletons; the top ten hold more than 0.35%. The CDR3 has 12 residues. Trimming removed 8 bases from V and 2 bases from J, with 13 bases in between. Looked up from germline, CDR1 is SQVTM and CDR2 is ANQGSEA. Sequenced sample: naive CD4+ T cells from PBMCs. Subset specified: CD45RA+ positively selected. V and J are TRBV29-1 and TRBJ2-7, with D possibly being TRBD2 (7 bases). The sequence was obtained from a man younger than 35 in good health. Some clones in this sample may be carry-over from other donors' samples. The CDR3 loop is CSIRGAPYEQYF. The DNA of the CDR3 is TGCAGCATCCGGGGGGCGCCCTACGAGCAGTACTTC.